This TCR beta chain was retrieved from a study of blood T cell repertoires in COVID-19. Clones were sequenced by immunoSEQ multiplex PCR, and TCRdb holds only the in-frame ones, with some missing. Among roughly 160,000 clones listed, less than 85% were seen once. The sequenced sample was PBMCs or T cells enriched from blood (not recorded which). This sequence was found in a man aged 50 or older who had recovered from COVID-19.

The CDR3 coding sequence is TGCGCCAGCAGCGAGCGCGGGGCGGGAGGAACCACAGATACGCAGTATTTT. Its protein is CASSERGAGGTTDTQYF. The chain recombines TRBV5-1 with TRBJ2-3, with TRBD2 identical over 8 bases. Germline trimming cut 4 bases from V and 2 bases from J; bases unmatched to any gene: 12. This CDR3 comprises 17 residues. The germline V gene encodes CDR1 SGHRS and CDR2 YFSETQ. The full variable domain, completed using reference TRBV5-1 and TRBJ2-3, is KAGVTQTPRYLIKTRGQQVTLSCSPISGHRSVSWYQQTPGQGLQFLFEYFSETQRNKGNFPGRFSGRQFSNSRSEMNVSTLELGDSALYLCASSERGAGGTTDTQYFGPGTRLTVL.